This T cell receptor (beta chain) was sequenced in a study of blood T cell repertoires in COVID-19. Clinical histories supplied by participants themselves formed the basis of cohort assignment. V was clipped by 4 bases and J by 2 bases, with 17 bases between them. This CDR3 is built from 16 residues. Sequencing used immunoSEQ multiplex PCR; TCRdb keeps in-frame clones, though not all of them. Among roughly 430,000 clones, around nine tenths were seen once, and the ten largest hold approximately 1.3%. The sequenced sample was PBMCs or T cells enriched from blood (not recorded which). The chain employs TRBV23-1 and TRBJ1-2; possibly TRBD1 for D (6 bases). TRBV23-1 is an ORF for which the function is uncertain. The clonotype originates from a young woman who had been exposed to COVID-19. The CDR3 sequence: CASSRGPPGLNYGYTF. Written as DNA, the CDR3 is TGCGCCAGCAGTCGGGGGCCACCAGGTTTGAACTATGGCTACACCTTC.